This TCR beta chain is from a study of cytomegalovirus exposure and HLA in healthy donors (dated by TCRdb to about 2017). A note on the overall study: According to an earlier analysis of 587 of the donors, about 179 million T cells yielded 90 million to 140 million unique TCR beta sequences and 276 Gb of sequence data. An early release covering roughly 640 HLA-typed donors comprised about 300 gigabases of sequencing data and tens of millions of unique TCR sequences. Among the roughly 400 genotyped donors, around 81% belonged to the genetic ancestry cluster associated with self-reported Caucasian donors. The study aimed to test whether signatures of past pathogen exposure could be identified by cataloging public T cell receptors. The study profiled the T cell repertoires of fewer than 850 subjects by immunosequencing and related them to cytomegalovirus serostatus. Besides the first cohort of roughly 640 subjects, a separate validation cohort made up of 120 different subjects was used. To predict cytomegalovirus infection status, the study brought together high-throughput TCR immunosequencing, statistical association of individual TCRs with disease status, and machine learning. To study patterns of TCR occurrence, a later analysis re-analyzed previously published TCR beta repertoires from several hundred donors and added high-resolution HLA genotyping. Rather than drawing on any new phenotypic data, the later analysis identified candidate immune exposures from TCR beta sequences and the way those sequences occurred across donors. An earlier analysis of some 500 of the donors applied high-throughput TCR beta sequencing to assess whether each TCR beta V gene segment acted as functional or pseudogenic. Alongside the repertoire data, information on donor age, sex, ethnicity and CMV serostatus was compiled. Genome-wide SNP genotypes for about three fifths of the roughly 700 donors were used in a later genetic analysis, which treated that subset as a discovery cohort. All discovery cohort repertoires had been generated on a single sequencing platform. HLA typing covered class I and class II loci at four-digit resolution. Typing coverage differed by locus: A, B, C, DRB1 and DQB1 were typed in roughly 629-630 donors, DQA1 in about 500, DPA1 in 600 to 610, and DPB1 in just under 490. Because of strong linkage in the cohort, four or five DR-DQ haplotypes were treated as single units for association and clustering. On average, roughly 200,000 unique TCR beta nucleotide sequences were sequenced per donor among a few hundred genotyped donors of the cohort, with roughly 19% of those sequences being non-productive. Beyond this particular receptor, the publication reports: Several of the top co-occurrence clusters appeared to be linked to parvovirus B19, influenza, CMV and Epstein-Barr virus, according to a later analysis. Sequencing depth was assumed to be roughly uniform across donors in the presence/absence analyses, though that assumption may not hold. In a later analysis, about 16,000 TCR beta sequences were associated with specific HLA alleles at a false discovery rate of 0.05. A further reported finding was that TCR beta sequences accurately predicted the HLA-A and HLA-B alleles for most subjects in the first cohort. The only immune exposure information available for the cohort was CMV serostatus. The cohort was sequenced for TCR beta chains only, and without alpha or paired-chain data the features that could be detected were limited. V-gene and J-gene trimming of TCR beta chains was associated with a missense DCLRE1C variant in a later genetic analysis, and the association was replicated in an independent cohort. It was suggested by the authors that the approach could potentially be generalized to other disease states and immunological phenotypes. When HLA alleles, especially DR and DQ, strongly co-occurred, TCR associations were difficult to assign to individual alleles. A cluster of highly shared sequence variants was judged likely to represent a technical artifact of the sequencing pipeline. According to a later analysis, most CMV-associated TCR beta chains appeared to be HLA-restricted, and the HLA associations seemed to be driven largely by CMV exposure. Roughly 15 rarely observed V segments, including chromosome 9 orphons, were excluded from the earlier analysis of several hundred of the donors because counts were too low. HLA typing was unavailable for some donors at each locus, so association tests used only the typed subset. A later analysis found that HLA-associated TCR beta chains were more clonally expanded and had lower generation probabilities than equally common non-associated chains. A later genetic analysis reported fewer N-insertions in productive TCRs among donors in an Asian-associated ancestry cluster than the approximately 700-donor mean. Linkage disequilibrium might explain the correlated functional status among segregating V segments, but an unknown experimental factor could not be ruled out. The classifier was reported to diagnose cytomegalovirus status with high specificity and sensitivity in both the original cohort and the validation cohort. A total of fewer than 200 TCR beta chains were listed by the study as associated with cytomegalovirus. In a later analysis, the rate of TCR association differed among HLA loci, with DRB1 alleles having the most associated TCRs and HLA-C alleles having the fewest. The 87-base-pair reads could not distinguish some IMGT-functional V segments, including TRBV6-2 and TRBV6-3, so those segments were excluded. Three of the identified cytomegalovirus-associated TCR beta chains were confirmed in vitro to be specific for cytomegalovirus antigens. Broadly in line with IMGT annotations, most TCR beta V segments showed up in productive rearrangements about 87% or about 30% of the time in an earlier analysis of several hundred of the donors. While some public TCRs were present in many individuals, most TCR sequences turned up only very rarely across donors.

The cohort was made up of approximately 670 healthy bone marrow donors. All cohort members were sampled while nominally healthy, although unrecorded immune exposures were likely present. The donor tested CMV seronegative and was one of the 352 seronegative cohort members. Every donor gave a peripheral blood sample, and the peripheral blood mononuclear cells from that sample were used for TCR beta sequencing. Genomic DNA extraction from the blood cell samples was performed with the Qiagen DNeasy Blood Extraction Kit. Receptor amplification or capture employed the immunoSEQ multiplex PCR assay. For the multiplex PCR, a mixture combining 60 forward primers for TCR Vbeta segments and 13 reverse primers for TCR Jbeta segments was used. The CDR3 region of rearranged TCR beta genes was amplified from genomic DNA by a multiplex PCR assay. Amplified TCR beta libraries were sequenced as 87-base-pair reads on the Illumina HiSeq System. For the original study's pipeline: In a later analysis, 77 million or so unique TCR beta chains were counted across the roughly 610 repertoires, and approximately 11 million of these chains were shared by at least two donors. A nearest-neighbor algorithm error-corrected the raw reads and collapsed the reads into unique sequences, merging closely related sequences to remove PCR and sequencing errors. CDR3 sequences were aligned to IMGT reference sequences to assign V, D and J gene segments. For a sequence to be retained, a match of at least six nucleotides was required to both a V gene segment and a J gene segment. Rearrangements were classified as productive when the CDR3 lacked stop codons and remained in frame with V and J, and all other rearrangements were classified as non-productive. CDR3 was defined by IMGT convention, running from the second conserved V-encoded cysteine to the conserved J-encoded phenylalanine. In an earlier analysis of some 550 of the donors, sequences lacking an unambiguous match to a single V gene segment were excluded. An earlier analysis of some 500 of the donors classified V segments as functional when productive rearrangements were above 56.7% and as segregating when the standard deviation between donors was above 5%. A statistical classification framework was built to diagnose cytomegalovirus status from the catalog of TCR beta chain sequences. In a later analysis, TCR nucleotide sequences were compared against IMGT/GENE-DB human TR gene sequences so that V and J genes could be assigned. Using the TCRdist pipeline, a later analysis assigned CDR3 sequences along with most-parsimonious VDJ recombination scenarios. In a later analysis, every TCR beta chain was defined by the combination of its CDR3 amino acid sequence and its V-gene family, and reads without a unique V-gene family were dropped. To address suspected cross-contamination and a sequencing artifact, a later analysis removed over 500 highly shared, low-generation-probability nucleotide sequences. In a later analysis, a clonal expansion index was calculated for each public chain from normalized within-repertoire ranks of inferred template counts. In a later analysis, generation probabilities were computed using a VDJ recombination model fitted to out-of-frame rearrangements, and the results were checked against IGoR. In a later analysis, hypergeometric tests were used to score TCR-TCR, TCR-HLA and TCR-CMV co-occurrence, with a repertoire-size bias correction applied to TCR pairs. A later analysis estimated false discovery rates by permuting HLA or CMV assignments 20 times. In a later analysis, co-occurring TCRs were grouped using DBSCAN, and TCRdist sequence similarity was added for clustering within HLA-allele-positive subsets. Co-occurrence clustering excluded repertoires with fewer than 30,000 or more than 120,000 public chains, plus five with anomalous nucleotide sharing. In its TCRdb copy, this immuneACCESS table keeps in-frame sequences only and misses some clones. Where compared with another copy, unresolved V genes explain less than half of these, and the others have no known cause. Clonal size and the V and J genes are those of that table, whereas D and trimming came from the DNA. Here the sample has about 64,000 clones; less than 90% occur a single time. Clones ranked in the top ten supply about 10% of the sample.

As for this clone: This clone's antigen is unknown. No base-level quality is on record; no much larger clone is a single base apart.

The CDR3 goes from the cysteine to the phenylalanine over 13 residues. Only the CDR3 region is kept as DNA, spanning 39 bases read in frame from base 1. The germline V and J ends show losses of 4 bases and 1 base respectively, and no gene match explains 3 bases of the junction. Based on the germline V gene, the CDR1 and CDR2 sequences are SQVTM and ANQGSEA. The clonotype comes from a female donor in good health and CMV-seronegative. The sequenced material came from PBMCs. Rearrangement joined TRBV29-1 to TRBJ1-1, with 7 bases in between that match TRBD1. The DNA reads TGCAGCGTTGCGGGACAGAAGAACACTGAAGCTTTCTTT. This gives the protein CSVAGQKNTEAFF.